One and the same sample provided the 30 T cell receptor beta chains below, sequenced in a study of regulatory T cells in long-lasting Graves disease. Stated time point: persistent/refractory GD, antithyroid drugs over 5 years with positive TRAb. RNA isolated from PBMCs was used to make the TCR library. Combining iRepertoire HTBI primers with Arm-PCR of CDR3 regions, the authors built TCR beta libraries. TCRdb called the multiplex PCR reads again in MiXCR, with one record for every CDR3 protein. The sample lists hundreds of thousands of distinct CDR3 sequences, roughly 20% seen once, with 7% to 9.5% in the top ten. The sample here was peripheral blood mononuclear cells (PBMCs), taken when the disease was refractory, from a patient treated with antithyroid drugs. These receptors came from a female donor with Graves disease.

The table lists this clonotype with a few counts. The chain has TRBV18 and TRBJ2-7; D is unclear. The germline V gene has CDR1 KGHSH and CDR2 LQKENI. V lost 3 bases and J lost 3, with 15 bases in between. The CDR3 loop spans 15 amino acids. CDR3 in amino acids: CASSPDKTSLYEQYF. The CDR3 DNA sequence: TGTGCCAGCTCACCCGACAAAACGTCTCTCTACGAGCAGTACTTC.

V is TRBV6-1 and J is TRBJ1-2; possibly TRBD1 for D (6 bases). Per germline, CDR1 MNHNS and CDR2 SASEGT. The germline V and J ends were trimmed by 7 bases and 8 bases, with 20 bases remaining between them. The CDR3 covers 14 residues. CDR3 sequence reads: CASTPRTATYGYTF. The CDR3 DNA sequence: TGTGCCAGCACCCCTCGGACAGCCACCTACGGCTACACCTTC.

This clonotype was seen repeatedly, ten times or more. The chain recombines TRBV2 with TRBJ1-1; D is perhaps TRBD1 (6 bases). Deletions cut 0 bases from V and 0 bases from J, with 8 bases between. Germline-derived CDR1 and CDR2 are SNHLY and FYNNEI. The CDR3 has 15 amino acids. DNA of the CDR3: TGTGCCAGCAGTGAAGCGGGGGCACTGAACACTGAAGCTTTCTTT. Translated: CASSEAGALNTEAFF.

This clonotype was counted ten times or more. The CDR3 DNA reads as TGTGCCAGCACGGCGAACACTGAAGCTTTCTTT. This sequence encodes CASTANTEAFF. The V gene is TRBV28, the J gene TRBJ1-1; D uncertain. Germline-derived CDR1 and CDR2 are MDHEN and SYDVKM. Trimming left V 7 bases short and J 1 base short, with 4 bases between. The CDR3 spans 11 residues.

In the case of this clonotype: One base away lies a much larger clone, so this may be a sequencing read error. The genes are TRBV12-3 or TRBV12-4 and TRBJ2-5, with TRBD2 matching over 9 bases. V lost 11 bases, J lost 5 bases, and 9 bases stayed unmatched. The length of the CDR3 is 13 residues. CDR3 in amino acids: CAGKLAGTETQYF. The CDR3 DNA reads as TGTGCCGGCAAACTAGCGGGTACGGAGACCCAGTACTTC.

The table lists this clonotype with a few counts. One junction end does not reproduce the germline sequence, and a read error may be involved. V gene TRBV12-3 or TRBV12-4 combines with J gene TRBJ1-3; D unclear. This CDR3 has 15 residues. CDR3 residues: CSSSLRLRSGNTIYF. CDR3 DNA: TGTTCCAGCAGTTTACGGTTACGCTCTGGAAACACCATATATTTT.

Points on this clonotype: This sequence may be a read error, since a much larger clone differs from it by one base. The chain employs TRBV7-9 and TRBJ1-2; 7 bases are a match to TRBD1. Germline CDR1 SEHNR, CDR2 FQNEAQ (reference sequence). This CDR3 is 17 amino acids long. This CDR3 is CVSSLDARTGSNYGYTF. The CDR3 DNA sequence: TGTGTCAGCAGCTTAGATGCCCGGACAGGATCTAACTATGGCTACACCTTC.

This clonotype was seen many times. This CDR3 reads CASSPERSTDTQYF. As DNA, the CDR3 is TGTGCCAGCTCACCAGAGCGGAGCACAGATACGCAGTATTTT. This chain connects TRBV18 to TRBJ2-3; D might be TRBD2 (5 bases). The CDR3 runs to 14 residues. Germline assignment: CDR1 KGHSH and CDR2 LQKENI. The V end was cut by 2 bases, the J end by 0 bases, with 6 bases between. Combining the CDR3 with reference TRBV18 and TRBJ2-3 gives the whole variable domain NAGVMQNPRHLVRRRGQEARLRCSPMKGHSHVYWYRQLPEEGLKFMVYLQKENIIDESGMPKERFSAEFPKEGPSILRIQQVVRGDSAAYFCASSPERSTDTQYFGPGTRLTVL.

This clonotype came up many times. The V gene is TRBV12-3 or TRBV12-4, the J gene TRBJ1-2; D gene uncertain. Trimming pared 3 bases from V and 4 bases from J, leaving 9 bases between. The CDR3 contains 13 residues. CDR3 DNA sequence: TGTGCCAGCAGTTTCGAGAGGTTCTATGGCTACACCTTC. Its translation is CASSFERFYGYTF.

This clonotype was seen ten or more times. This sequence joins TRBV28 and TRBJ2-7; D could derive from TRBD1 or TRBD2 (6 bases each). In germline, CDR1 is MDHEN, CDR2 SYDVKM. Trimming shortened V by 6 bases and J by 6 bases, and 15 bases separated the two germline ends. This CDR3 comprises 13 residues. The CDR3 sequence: CASRDHGGLEQYF. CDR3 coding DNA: TGTGCCAGCAGGGATCATGGGGGGCTCGAGCAGTACTTC. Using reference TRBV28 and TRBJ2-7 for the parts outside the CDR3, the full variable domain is DVKVTQSSRYLVKRTGEKVFLECVQDMDHENMFWYRQDPGLGLRLIYFSYDVKMKEKGDIPEGYSVSREKKERFSLILESASTNQTSMYLCASRDHGGLEQYFGPGTRLTVT.

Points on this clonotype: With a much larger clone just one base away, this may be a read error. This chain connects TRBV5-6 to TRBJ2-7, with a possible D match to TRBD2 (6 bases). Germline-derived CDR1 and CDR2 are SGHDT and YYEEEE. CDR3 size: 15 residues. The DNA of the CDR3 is TGTGCCAGCAGCATAGGAGGGATGGGGAACTACGAGCGGTACTTC. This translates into CASSIGGMGNYERYF.

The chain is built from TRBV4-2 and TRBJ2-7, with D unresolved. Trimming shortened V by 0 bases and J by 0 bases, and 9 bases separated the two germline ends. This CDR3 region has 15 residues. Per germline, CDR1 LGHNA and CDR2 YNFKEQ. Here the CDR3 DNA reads TGTGCCAGCAGCCAAGACGTTAGTAACTCCTACGAGCAGTACTTC. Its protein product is CASSQDVSNSYEQYF.

CDR3 residues: CAISEKQGTFSSYEQYF. In DNA, the CDR3 is TGTGCCATCAGTGAAAAACAGGGGACTTTTAGCTCCTACGAGCAGTACTTC. The V call is TRBV10-3, the J call TRBJ2-7; tentatively, D is TRBD1 (7 bases). CDR1 is ENHRY and CDR2 is SYGVKD in the germline V gene. V dropped 3 bases and J dropped 0 bases, with 18 bases sitting between them. There are 17 residues in the CDR3.

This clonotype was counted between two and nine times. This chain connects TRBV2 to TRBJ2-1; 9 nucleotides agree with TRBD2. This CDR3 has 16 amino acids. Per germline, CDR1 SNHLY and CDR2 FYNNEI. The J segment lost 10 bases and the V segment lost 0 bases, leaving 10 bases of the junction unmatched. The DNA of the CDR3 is TGTGCCAGCAGTGAAGCGCTGGGACTAGCTCAACCCGAGCAGTTCTTC. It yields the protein CASSEALGLAQPEQFF.

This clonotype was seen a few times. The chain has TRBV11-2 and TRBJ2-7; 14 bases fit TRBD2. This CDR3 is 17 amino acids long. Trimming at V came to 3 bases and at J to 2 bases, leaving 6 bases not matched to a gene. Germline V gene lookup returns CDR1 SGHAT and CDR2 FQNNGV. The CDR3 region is CASSFGLAGGLTYEQYF. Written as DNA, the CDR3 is TGTGCCAGCAGCTTCGGACTAGCGGGAGGCTTAACCTACGAGCAGTACTTC.

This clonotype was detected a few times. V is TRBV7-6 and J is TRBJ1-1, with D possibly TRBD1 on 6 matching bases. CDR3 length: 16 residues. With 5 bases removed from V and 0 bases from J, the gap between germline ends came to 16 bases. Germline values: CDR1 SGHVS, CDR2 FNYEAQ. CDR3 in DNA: TGTGCCAGCAGCCACACCTCAGGGGTAATGAACACTGAAGCTTTCTTT. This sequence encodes CASSHTSGVMNTEAFF.

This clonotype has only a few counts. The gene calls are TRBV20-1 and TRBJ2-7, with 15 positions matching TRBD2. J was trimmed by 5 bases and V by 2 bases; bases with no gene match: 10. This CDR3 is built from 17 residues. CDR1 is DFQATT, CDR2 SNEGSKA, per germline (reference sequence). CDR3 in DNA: TGCAGTGCTAGAAAGGGACTAGCGGGAGGCCCGGGAAACGAGCAGTACTTC. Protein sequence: CSARKGLAGGPGNEQYF.

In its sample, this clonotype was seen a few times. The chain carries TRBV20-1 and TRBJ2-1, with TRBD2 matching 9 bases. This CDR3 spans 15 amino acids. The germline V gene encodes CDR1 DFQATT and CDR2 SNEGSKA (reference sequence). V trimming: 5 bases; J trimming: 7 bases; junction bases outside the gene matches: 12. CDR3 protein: CSAPTPLAGSNEQFF. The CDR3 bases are TGCAGTGCTCCCACCCCCCTAGCGGGAAGTAATGAGCAGTTCTTC.

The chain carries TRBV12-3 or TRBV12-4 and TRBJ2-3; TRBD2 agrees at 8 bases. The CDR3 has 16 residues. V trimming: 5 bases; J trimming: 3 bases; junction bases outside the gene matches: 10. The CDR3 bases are TGTGCCAGCAGTCCGGCCGAGCGGGAGAGTACAGATACGCAGTATTTT. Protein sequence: CASSPAERESTDTQYF.

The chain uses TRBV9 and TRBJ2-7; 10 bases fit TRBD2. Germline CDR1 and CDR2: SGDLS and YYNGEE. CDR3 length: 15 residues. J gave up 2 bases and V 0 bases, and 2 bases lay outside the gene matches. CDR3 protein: CASSVASGSTYEQYF. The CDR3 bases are TGTGCCAGCAGCGTAGCTAGCGGGAGCACCTACGAGCAGTACTTC.

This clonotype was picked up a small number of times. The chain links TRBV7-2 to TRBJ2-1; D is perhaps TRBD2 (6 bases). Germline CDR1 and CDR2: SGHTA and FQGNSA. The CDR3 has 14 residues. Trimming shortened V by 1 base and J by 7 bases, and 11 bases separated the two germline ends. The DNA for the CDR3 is TGTGCCAGCAGCTTAGGGACTATCAGGAATGAGCAGTTCTTC. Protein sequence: CASSLGTIRNEQFF. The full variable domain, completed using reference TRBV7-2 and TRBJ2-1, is GAGVSQSPSNKVTEKGKDVELRCDPISGHTALYWYRQSLGQGLEFLIYFQGNSAPDKSGLPSDRFSAERTGGSVSTLTIQRTQQEDSAVYLCASSLGTIRNEQFFGPGTRLTVL.

This CDR3 is CASGSSGGRTDTQYF. The DNA for the CDR3 is TGTGCTAGTGGTTCTTCGGGGGGAAGAACAGATACGCAGTATTTT. This chain connects TRBV12-5 to TRBJ2-3; 7 bases line up with TRBD2. The germline V gene has CDR1 LGHNT and CDR2 FRNRAP. The V and J ends lost 4 bases and 3 bases, in that order; junction bases with no gene match: 7. This CDR3 is 15 amino acids long.

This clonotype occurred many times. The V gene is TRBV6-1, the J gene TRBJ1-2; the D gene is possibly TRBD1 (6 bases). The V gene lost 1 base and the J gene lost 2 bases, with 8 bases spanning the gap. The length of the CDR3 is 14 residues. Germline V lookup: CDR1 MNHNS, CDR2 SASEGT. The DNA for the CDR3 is TGTGCCAGCAGTGAAGACGACAGGAACTATGGCTACACCTTC. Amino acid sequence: CASSEDDRNYGYTF.

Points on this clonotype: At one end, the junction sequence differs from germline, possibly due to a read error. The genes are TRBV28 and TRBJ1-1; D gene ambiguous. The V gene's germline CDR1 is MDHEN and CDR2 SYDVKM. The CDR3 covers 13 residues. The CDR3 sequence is CASSLEWNTGAFF. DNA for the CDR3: TGTGCCAGCAGTTTAGAATGGAACACTGGAGCTTTCTTT.

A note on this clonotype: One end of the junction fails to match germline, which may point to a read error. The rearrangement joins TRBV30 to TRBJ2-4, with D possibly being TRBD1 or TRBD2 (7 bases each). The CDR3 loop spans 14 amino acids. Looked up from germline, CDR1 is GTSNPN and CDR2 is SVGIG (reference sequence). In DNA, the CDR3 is TGTGCCTGGAGTCGAGGTCCAGGGGGGGCCAGTCTGAACTTC. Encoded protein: CAWSRGPGGASLNF.

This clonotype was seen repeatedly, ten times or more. This chain's CDR3 is CASSLGDGYTF. CDR3 in DNA: TGTGCCAGCAGCTTAGGGGATGGCTACACCTTC. This chain uses TRBV7-2 with TRBJ1-2; D unclear. CDR1 SGHTA and CDR2 FQGNSA come from the germline V gene. The V and J ends lost 1 base and 6 bases respectively, with 3 bases between them. The CDR3 is made up of 11 amino acids.

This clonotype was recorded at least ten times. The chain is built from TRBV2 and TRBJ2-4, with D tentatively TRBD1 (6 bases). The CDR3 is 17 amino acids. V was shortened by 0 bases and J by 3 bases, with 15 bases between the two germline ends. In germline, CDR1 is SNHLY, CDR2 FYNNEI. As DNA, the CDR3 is TGTGCCAGCAGTGAAGCGCTCGTACAGGGAAACAAAAACATTCAGTACTTC. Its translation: CASSEALVQGNKNIQYF.

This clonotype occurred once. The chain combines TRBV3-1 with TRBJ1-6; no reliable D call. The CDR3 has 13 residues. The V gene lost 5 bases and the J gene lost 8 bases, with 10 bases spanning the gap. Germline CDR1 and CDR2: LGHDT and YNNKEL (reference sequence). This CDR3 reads CASSVSADSPLHF. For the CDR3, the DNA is TGTGCCAGCAGCGTTAGTGCGGATTCACCCCTCCACTTT.

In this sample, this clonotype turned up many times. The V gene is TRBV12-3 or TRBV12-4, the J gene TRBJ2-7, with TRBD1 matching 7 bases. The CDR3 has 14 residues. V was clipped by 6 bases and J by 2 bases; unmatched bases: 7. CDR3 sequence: CASRHTGATYEQYF. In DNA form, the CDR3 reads TGTGCCAGCAGGCATACAGGGGCCACCTACGAGCAGTACTTC.

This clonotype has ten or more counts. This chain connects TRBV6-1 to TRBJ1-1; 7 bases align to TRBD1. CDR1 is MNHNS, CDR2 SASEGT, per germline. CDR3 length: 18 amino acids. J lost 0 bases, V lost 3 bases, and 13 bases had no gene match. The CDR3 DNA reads TGTGCCAGCAGTGAGTCCGATCGGGACAGAAGCATGAACACTGAAGCTTTCTTT. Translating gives CASSESDRDRSMNTEAFF.